The 6 T cell receptor beta chains below were found in one sample sequenced in a study of prognosis after radiotherapy for stage I lung cancer. Amplification of TCR beta CDR3 from genomic DNA used two-round multiplex PCR. Individual primers that were specific to each TRBV and TRBJ gene served in first-round PCR. From the multiplex PCR reads, TCRdb called clonotypes with MiXCR, one entry per CDR3 protein. The table lists 20,000 or so distinct CDR3 sequences, roughly two fifths of them singletons, with under 35% in the top ten. This material consisted of PBMCs, taken before or after stereotactic body radiation therapy (not recorded which). The receptors were gathered from a donor of 50 years or more with non-small cell lung cancer.

Comment on this clonotype: A far larger clone differs by one base, so this is likely a read error. This chain joins TRBV11-3 and TRBJ2-2; D is uncertain. The V end was cut by 3 bases, the J end by 1 base, with 6 bases between. CDR1 is SGHNT and CDR2 is YENEEA in the germline V gene. There are 14 residues in the CDR3. CDR3 sequence (DNA): TGTGCCAGCAGCTTGGAGCGGAACACCGGGGAGCTGTTTTTT. Translation: CASSLERNTGELFF.

This clonotype was seen a handful of times. Possible read error: a much larger clone is one base away. V is TRBV7-8 and J is TRBJ2-1; 9 positions match TRBD2. V lost 5 bases to trimming and J lost 3 bases; unmatched junction nucleotides: 11. The germline gives CDR1 SGHVS, CDR2 FQNEAQ. This CDR3 region has 17 residues. CDR3 DNA: TGTGCCAGCAGCCCGCTAGTGGGTAGCGGGAGCTACAATGAGCAGTTCTTC. It yields the protein CASSPLVGSGSYNEQFF.

This clonotype is a singleton in its sample. The junction departs from germline at one end; a sequencing error may be responsible. The DNA of the CDR3 is TGTGCCAGCAGTTTCTTAGAGCGGTGCCTCTACAATGAGCATTTCTTC. Its translation is CASSFLERCLYNEHFF. The J gene is TRBJ2-1, the V gene TRBV12-3 or TRBV12-4; tentative D call: TRBD2 (5 bases). This CDR3 is built from 16 residues.

This clonotype was detected many times. J is TRBJ1-5 and V is TRBV28, with 10 bases lining up with TRBD1. The CDR3 extends over 15 amino acids. Germline V gene sequence: CDR1 MDHEN, CDR2 SYDVKM. The V and J ends lost 3 bases and 5 bases, in that order; junction bases with no gene match: 4. The CDR3 is CASSFRTGGYQPQHF. CDR3 coding DNA: TGTGCCAGCAGTTTTAGGACAGGGGGTTATCAGCCCCAGCATTTT.

This clonotype rates as medium-sized. This sequence joins TRBV12-3 or TRBV12-4 and TRBJ1-2; D remains unclear. With 8 bases removed from V and 6 bases from J, the gap between germline ends came to 19 bases. The CDR3 contains 14 residues. The CDR3 loop is CASSLSVLLHGYTF. The DNA of the CDR3 is TGTGCCAGCTCCCTGTCGGTCCTACTGCATGGCTACACCTTC.

This clonotype was observed a single time. CDR3 region: CASNRSPSQGPGELFF. DNA for the CDR3: TGTGCCAGCAATCGAAGTCCTTCCCAGGGTCCCGGGGAGCTGTTTTTT. The rearrangement links TRBV27 to TRBJ2-2; D possibly corresponds to TRBD1 (5 bases). CDR1 is MNHEY and CDR2 is SMNVEV in the germline V gene (reference sequence). Deletions cut 7 bases from V and 6 bases from J, with 21 bases between. The CDR3 runs to 16 residues.